This T cell receptor beta chain was recovered during a study of low-dose radiotherapy and immunotherapy resistance in tumors. Primers targeting TRAV and TRBV primed first-strand cDNA, covering alpha and beta chains. Amplification of TCRs used a constant-region primer and V-primer adapter for roughly 21 PCR cycles. TCRdb itself ran the reads through MiXCR, one entry per CDR3 protein. This sample carries just over 90,000 distinct CDR3 sequences, 20% to 25% of them seen once, and the ten largest clones take 9.5% to 15%. In this sample, this clonotype turned up a few times. Time point meaning: after trial treatment. Treatment of the sample: LDRT plus nivolumab, ipilimumab, low-dose cyclophosphamide and aspirin (RACIN trial). The CDR3 runs to 16 residues. Trimming removed 6 bases at V and 2 bases at J, with 18 bases between. Germline loops: CDR1 SGHRS, CDR2 YFSETQ.

The specimen was PBMCs, collected after low-dose radiotherapy plus immunotherapy. The chain is built from TRBV5-1 and TRBJ1-3, with D perhaps TRBD1 (5 bases). The TCR comes from a female donor with ovarian cancer. CDR3 sequence: CASTRDGTNPGNTIYF. Here the CDR3 DNA reads TGCGCCAGCACCAGGGACGGAACCAACCCTGGAAACACCATATATTTT. The full variable domain, completed using reference TRBV5-1 and TRBJ1-3, is KAGVTQTPRYLIKTRGQQVTLSCSPISGHRSVSWYQQTPGQGLQFLFEYFSETQRNKGNFPGRFSGRQFSNSRSEMNVSTLELGDSALYLCASTRDGTNPGNTIYFGEGSWLTVV.